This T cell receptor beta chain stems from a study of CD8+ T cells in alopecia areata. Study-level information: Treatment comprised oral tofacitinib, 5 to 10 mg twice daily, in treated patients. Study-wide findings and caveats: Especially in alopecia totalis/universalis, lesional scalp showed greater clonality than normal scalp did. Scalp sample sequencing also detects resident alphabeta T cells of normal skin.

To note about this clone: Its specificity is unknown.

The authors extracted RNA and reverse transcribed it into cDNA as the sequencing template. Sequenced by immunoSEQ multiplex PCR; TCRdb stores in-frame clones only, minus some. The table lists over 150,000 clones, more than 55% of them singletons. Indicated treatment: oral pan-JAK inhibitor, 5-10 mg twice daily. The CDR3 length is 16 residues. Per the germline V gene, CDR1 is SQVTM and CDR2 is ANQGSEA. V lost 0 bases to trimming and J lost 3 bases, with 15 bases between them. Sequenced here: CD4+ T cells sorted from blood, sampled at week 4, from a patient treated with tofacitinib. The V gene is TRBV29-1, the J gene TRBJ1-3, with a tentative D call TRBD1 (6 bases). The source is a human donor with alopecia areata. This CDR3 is CSVEDRDNLYGNTIYF. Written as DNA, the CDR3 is TGCAGCGTTGAAGATAGGGACAACCTTTATGGAAACACCATATATTTT.